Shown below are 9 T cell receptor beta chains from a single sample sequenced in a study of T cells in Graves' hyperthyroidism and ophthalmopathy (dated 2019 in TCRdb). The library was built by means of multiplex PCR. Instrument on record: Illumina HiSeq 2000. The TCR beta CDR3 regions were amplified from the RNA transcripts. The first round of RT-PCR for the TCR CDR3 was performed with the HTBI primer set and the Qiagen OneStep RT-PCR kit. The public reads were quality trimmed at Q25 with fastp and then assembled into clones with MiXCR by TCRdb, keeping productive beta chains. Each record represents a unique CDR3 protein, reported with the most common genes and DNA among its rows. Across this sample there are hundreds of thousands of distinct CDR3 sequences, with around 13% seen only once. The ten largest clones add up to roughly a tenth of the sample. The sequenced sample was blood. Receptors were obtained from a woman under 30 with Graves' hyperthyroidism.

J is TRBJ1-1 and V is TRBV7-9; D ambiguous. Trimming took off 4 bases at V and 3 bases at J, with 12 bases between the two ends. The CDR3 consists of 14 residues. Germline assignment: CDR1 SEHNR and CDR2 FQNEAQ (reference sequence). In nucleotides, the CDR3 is TGTGCCAGCAGCTCCCAAAGGGAGTACACTGAAGCTTTCTTT. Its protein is CASSSQREYTEAFF.

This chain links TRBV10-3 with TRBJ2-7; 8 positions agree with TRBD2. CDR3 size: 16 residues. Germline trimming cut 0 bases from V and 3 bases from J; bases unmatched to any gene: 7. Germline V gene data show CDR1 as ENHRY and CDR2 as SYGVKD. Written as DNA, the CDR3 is TGTGCCATCAGTGAGTCACCGGGACGGGAGGGCTACGAGCAGTACTTC. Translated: CAISESPGREGYEQYF.

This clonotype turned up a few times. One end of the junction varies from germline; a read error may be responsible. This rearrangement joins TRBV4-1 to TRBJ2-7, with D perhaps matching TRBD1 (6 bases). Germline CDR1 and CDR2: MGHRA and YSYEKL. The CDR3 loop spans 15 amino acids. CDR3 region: CANSPRQVGTYEQYF. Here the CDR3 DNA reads TGCGCCAACAGCCCGAGACAGGTTGGGACCTACGAGCAGTACTTC.

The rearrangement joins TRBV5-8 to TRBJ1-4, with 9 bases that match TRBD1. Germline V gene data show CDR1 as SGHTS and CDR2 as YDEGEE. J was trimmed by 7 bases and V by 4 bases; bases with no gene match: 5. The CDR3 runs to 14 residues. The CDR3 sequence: CASSGTGHFEKLFF. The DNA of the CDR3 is TGTGCCAGCAGCGGGACAGGGCATTTTGAAAAACTGTTTTTT.

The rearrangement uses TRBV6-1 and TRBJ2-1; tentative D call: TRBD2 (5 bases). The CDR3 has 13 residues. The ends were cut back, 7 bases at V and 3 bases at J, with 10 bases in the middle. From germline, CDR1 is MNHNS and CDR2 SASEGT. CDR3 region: CASKDSVYNEQFF. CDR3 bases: TGTGCCAGCAAGGATAGCGTCTACAATGAGCAGTTCTTC.

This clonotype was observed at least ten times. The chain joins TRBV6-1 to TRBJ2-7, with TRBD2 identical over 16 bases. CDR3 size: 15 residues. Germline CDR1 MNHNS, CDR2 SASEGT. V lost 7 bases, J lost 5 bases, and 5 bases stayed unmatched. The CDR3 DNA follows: TGTGCCAGCATCGGGACTAGCGGGAGGGCCAACGAGCAGTACTTC. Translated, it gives CASIGTSGRANEQYF.

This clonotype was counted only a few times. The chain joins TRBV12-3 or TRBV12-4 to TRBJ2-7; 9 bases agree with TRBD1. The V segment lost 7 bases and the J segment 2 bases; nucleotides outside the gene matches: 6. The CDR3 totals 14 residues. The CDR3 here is CASTLDRGAYEQYF. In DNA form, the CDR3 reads TGTGCCAGCACCTTGGACAGGGGTGCCTACGAGCAGTACTTC.

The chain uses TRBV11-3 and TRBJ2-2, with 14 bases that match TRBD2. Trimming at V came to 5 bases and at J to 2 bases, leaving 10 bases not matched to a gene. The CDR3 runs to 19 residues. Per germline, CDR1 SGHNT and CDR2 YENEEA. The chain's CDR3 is CASSQASGLAGGNTGELFF. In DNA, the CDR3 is TGTGCCAGCAGCCAAGCCTCAGGACTAGCGGGGGGTAACACCGGGGAGCTGTTTTTT.

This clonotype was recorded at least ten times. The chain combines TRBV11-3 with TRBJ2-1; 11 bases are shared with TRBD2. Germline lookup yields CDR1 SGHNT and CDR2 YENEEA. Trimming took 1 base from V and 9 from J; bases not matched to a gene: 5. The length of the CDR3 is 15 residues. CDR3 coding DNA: TGTGCCAGCAGCTTAGTCCTAGCGGGAGGTAGTGAGCAGTTCTTC. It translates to CASSLVLAGGSEQFF.